The 5 T cell receptor beta chains presented below share a single source sample, sequenced in a study of shared clonotypes between healthy human individuals. Assay used: immunoSEQ multiplex PCR; TCRdb lists only in-frame clones, some missing. The profile shows over a million clones, 95% to 99% of them singletons. The specimen was naive CD4+ T cells sorted from blood. Specified subset: CD45RA+ positively selected. The receptors shown here come from a man aged 25 to 40 in good health.

The gene calls are TRBV7-2 and TRBJ1-2; no reliable D call. With 2 bases removed from V and 4 bases from J, the gap between germline ends came to 8 bases. CDR1 is SGHTA and CDR2 is FQGNSA in the germline V gene. The CDR3 totals 13 residues. DNA of the CDR3: TGTGCCAGCAGCTTACCCCACCTCTATGGCTACACCTTC. Translating it yields CASSLPHLYGYTF.

The chain recombines TRBV5-1 with TRBJ2-5; D may be TRBD2 (6 bases). Germline V lookup: CDR1 SGHRS, CDR2 YFSETQ. The CDR3 contains 16 residues. The V end was cut by 7 bases, the J end by 1 base, with 20 bases between. The CDR3 region has the DNA TGCGCCAGCCGCCAGCAACCCGGGACTTTCCAAGAGACCCAGTACTTC. This sequence encodes CASRQQPGTFQETQYF.

The chain is built from TRBV6-4 and TRBJ2-7; D gene unclear. Trimming stripped 3 bases from V and 0 bases from J, with 6 bases between. Per the germline V gene, CDR1 is MRHNA and CDR2 is SNTAGT. The CDR3 is 13 residues long. The DNA of the CDR3 is TGTGCCAGCAGTGAGTCCGGCTCCTACGAGCAGTACTTC. Translation: CASSESGSYEQYF.

The V gene is TRBV18, the J gene TRBJ2-3, with D possibly called TRBD1 or TRBD2 (7 bases each). The germline V and J ends were trimmed by 8 bases and 3 bases, with 12 bases remaining between them. Germline V gives CDR1 KGHSH, CDR2 LQKENI. The CDR3 spans 13 residues. The CDR3 sequence is CASQGGSTDTQYF. DNA of the CDR3: TGTGCCAGCCAGGGGGGGTCGACAGATACGCAGTATTTT.

This chain joins TRBV18 and TRBJ2-1; D is undetermined. The CDR3 totals 13 residues. CDR1 is KGHSH, CDR2 LQKENI, per germline. The V end lost 4 bases, the J end lost 5 bases, and 9 bases lay between the germline ends. The CDR3 reads CASSLKADNEQFF. The DNA of the CDR3 is TGTGCCAGCTCACTCAAAGCAGACAATGAGCAGTTCTTC. The whole variable domain, remainder taken from reference TRBV18 and TRBJ2-1, is NAGVMQNPRHLVRRRGQEARLRCSPMKGHSHVYWYRQLPEEGLKFMVYLQKENIIDESGMPKERFSAEFPKEGPSILRIQQVVRGDSAAYFCASSLKADNEQFFGPGTRLTVL.